One sample yielded the 21 T cell receptor beta chains listed below, sequenced in a study of regulatory T cells in long-lasting Graves disease. Arm-PCR with iRepertoire HTBI primers amplified the CDR3 regions for these TCR beta libraries. From the multiplex PCR reads, TCRdb called clonotypes with MiXCR, one entry per CDR3 protein. The sample has about 320,000 distinct CDR3 sequences; under 20% are singletons. Time point noted: newly diagnosed GD, antithyroid drugs for less than 3 months. Making the TCR library involved RNA that had been extracted from PBMCs. Sequencing was performed on peripheral blood mononuclear cells (PBMCs), taken at new diagnosis, from a patient treated with antithyroid drugs. The receptors derive from a female donor with Graves disease.

This clonotype has at least ten counts. V usage is TRBV12-3 or TRBV12-4 and J usage is TRBJ2-1; D remains unclear. The ends were cut back, 3 bases at V and 4 bases at J, with 10 bases in the middle. The CDR3 is 14 residues long. DNA for the CDR3: TGTGCCAGCAGTTTCGGCGGCGAATACAATGAGCAGTTCTTC. Amino acids: CASSFGGEYNEQFF.

The chain has TRBV29-1 and TRBJ2-5; D assignment may be TRBD1 or TRBD2 (5 bases each). Germline V gene data show CDR1 as SQVTM and CDR2 as ANQGSEA. V gave up 6 bases and J gave up 2 bases, with 16 bases separating them. The CDR3 loop spans 14 amino acids. This CDR3 is CSVPLEGPQETQYF. The DNA for the CDR3 is TGCAGCGTACCCCTCGAGGGACCTCAAGAGACCCAGTACTTC.

This clonotype was found many times. This chain uses TRBV20-1 with TRBJ1-4; 7 nucleotides align to TRBD1. V shed 3 bases and J 8 bases; nucleotides not matched to a gene: 15. Germline V gene lookup returns CDR1 DFQATT and CDR2 SNEGSKA (reference sequence). This CDR3 is 16 amino acids long. CDR3 residues: CSARAGLNRGDEKLFF. The CDR3 nucleotides read TGCAGTGCTAGGGCGGGGTTAAACAGGGGAGACGAAAAACTGTTTTTT.

This clonotype was detected many times. V and J are TRBV6-2 or TRBV6-3 and TRBJ1-6; tentative D call: TRBD1 (5 bases). Germline lookup yields CDR1 MNHEY and CDR2 SVGEGT. V was pared by 7 bases and J by 7 bases, with 23 bases between. The CDR3 extends over 17 amino acids. CDR3 bases: TGTGCCAGCACTATTACCCCCCGACTGGGGGGAAATTCACCCCTCCACTTT. Translation: CASTITPRLGGNSPLHF.

The chain uses TRBV28 and TRBJ2-7, with 9 nucleotides matching TRBD1. CDR3 length equals 13 residues. Germline-derived CDR1 and CDR2 are MDHEN and SYDVKM. V lost 8 bases to trimming and J lost 7 bases; unmatched junction nucleotides: 9. The CDR3, as DNA: TGTGCCAGCGCGGGACAGGGTTCAGAAGAGCAGTACTTC. Encoded protein: CASAGQGSEEQYF.

The V gene is TRBV28, the J gene TRBJ2-1, with D possibly being TRBD2 (6 bases). Between the trimmed V and J ends, which lost 6 bases and 6 bases, there was a span of 18 bases. CDR1 is MDHEN and CDR2 is SYDVKM in the germline V gene. This CDR3 is built from 15 residues. The CDR3 loop is CASRPPGTAANEQFF. The CDR3 nucleotides are TGTGCCAGCAGACCCCCCGGGACTGCCGCCAATGAGCAGTTCTTC.

This clonotype was recorded at least ten times. The chain recombines TRBV20-1 with TRBJ2-1; the match to TRBD2 covers 10 bases. Germline V CDR1 and CDR2: DFQATT, SNEGSKA (reference sequence). The CDR3 totals 16 residues. V shed 0 bases and J 4 bases; nucleotides not matched to a gene: 6. The CDR3 loop reads CSARDRLAGGYNEQFF. The CDR3 DNA reads TGCAGTGCTAGAGATCGGTTAGCGGGGGGTTACAATGAGCAGTTCTTC.

This clonotype has at least ten counts. The chain carries TRBV20-1 and TRBJ1-2; 10 nucleotides agree with TRBD1. This CDR3 is 15 amino acids long. With 5 bases clipped from V and 6 bases from J, the junction kept 12 bases outside the gene matches. Germline V gene lookup returns CDR1 DFQATT and CDR2 SNEGSKA (reference sequence). The CDR3 DNA reads as TGCAGTGCTGAGGGGGACAGGGGACATGAGGATGGCTACACCTTC. The encoded protein is CSAEGDRGHEDGYTF.

This clonotype appeared a few times. V usage is TRBV3-1 and J usage is TRBJ1-5; D remains unclear. This CDR3 spans 14 amino acids. Germline CDR1 and CDR2: LGHDT and YNNKEL (reference sequence). Trimming stripped 1 base from V and 4 bases from J, with 8 bases between. CDR3 coding DNA: TGTGCCAGCAGCCAAGGCGATCAAAATCAGCCCCAGCATTTT. Residues: CASSQGDQNQPQHF.

This clonotype was picked up a small number of times. The rearrangement joins TRBV7-9 to TRBJ1-4, with 8 bases that match TRBD1. Trimming at V came to 4 bases and at J to 3 bases, leaving 1 base not matched to a gene. Germline V gives CDR1 SEHNR, CDR2 FQNEAQ (reference sequence). The CDR3 is 14 residues long. CDR3 loop: CASSSTGANEKLFF. The CDR3 bases are TGTGCCAGCAGCTCGACAGGGGCTAATGAAAAACTGTTTTTT. Complete variable domain (other parts from reference TRBV7-9 and TRBJ1-4): DTGVSQNPRHKITKRGQNVTFRCDPISEHNRLYWYRQTLGQGPEFLTYFQNEAQLEKSRLLSDRFSAERPKGSFSTLEIQRTEQGDSAMYLCASSSTGANEKLFFGSGTQLSVL.

The chain links TRBV19 to TRBJ2-3; D tentatively reads TRBD1 or TRBD2 (5 bases each). CDR3 length equals 17 residues. The V and J ends lost 3 bases and 2 bases respectively, with 18 bases between them. The germline V gene has CDR1 LNHDA and CDR2 SQIVND (reference sequence). The CDR3 is CASSIVGPSSHTDTQYF. CDR3 coding DNA: TGTGCCAGTAGTATCGTGGGGCCTAGCAGTCACACAGATACGCAGTATTTT.

In this sample, this clonotype turned up many times. This chain joins TRBV20-1 and TRBJ2-1; D uncertain. Trimming took off 3 bases at V and 0 bases at J, with 6 bases between the two ends. CDR3 length: 13 residues. Germline V gene lookup returns CDR1 DFQATT and CDR2 SNEGSKA (reference sequence). CDR3 in DNA: TGCAGTGCTAGTCTGACCTCCTACAATGAGCAGTTCTTC. Translating gives CSASLTSYNEQFF.

There are many counts of this clonotype. This chain links TRBV12-5 with TRBJ2-1; TRBD2 matches at 7 bases. This CDR3 comprises 16 residues. V was clipped by 1 base and J by 4 bases; unmatched bases: 7. From germline, CDR1 is LGHNT and CDR2 FRNRAP. CDR3 sequence: CASGLGGEGAYNEQFF. Written as DNA, the CDR3 is TGTGCTAGTGGTTTGGGAGGGGAGGGTGCGTACAATGAGCAGTTCTTC.

This clonotype was recorded only once. The genes are TRBV11-2 and TRBJ2-3; possibly TRBD2 for D (9 bases). V dropped 4 bases and J dropped 5 bases, with 22 bases sitting between them. Germline values: CDR1 SGHAT, CDR2 FQNNGV. The CDR3 runs 17 residues. This CDR3 is CASSSQGVAGAGDTQYF. The CDR3, as DNA: TGTGCCAGCAGCTCACAGGGGGTAGCGGGAGCGGGAGATACGCAGTATTTT.

The table lists this clonotype with many counts. V usage is TRBV15 and J usage is TRBJ2-7; D may be TRBD2 (6 bases). The CDR3 runs 14 residues. V lost 7 bases and J 0 bases, leaving 13 bases between the germline ends. Germline CDR1 reads LNHNV; CDR2 reads YYDKDF (reference sequence). In nucleotides, the CDR3 is TGTGCCACCACGGTGGGAGGCCCCTCCTACGAGCAGTACTTC. It encodes CATTVGGPSYEQYF.

This rearrangement joins TRBV11-3 to TRBJ2-3, with 9 positions matching TRBD2. Germline CDR1 is SGHNT and CDR2 is YENEEA. The CDR3 loop spans 16 amino acids. V lost 5 bases to trimming and J lost 2 bases; unmatched junction nucleotides: 8. The CDR3 DNA reads TGTGCCAGCAGCCCTCCTAGCGGGAACCCCACAGATACGCAGTATTTT. Translating it yields CASSPPSGNPTDTQYF.

This clonotype was counted ten times or more. The chain links TRBV27 to TRBJ2-5; 10 positions match TRBD2. The CDR3 sequence is 17 residues long. The V gene's germline CDR1 is MNHEY and CDR2 SMNVEV (reference sequence). The junction had 10 bases not matched to a gene; V was cut back by 5 bases and J by 1 base. The CDR3 region has the DNA TGTGCCAGCAGTCATGACAGAGCGGGAGGGGTCCAAGAGACCCAGTACTTC. This sequence encodes CASSHDRAGGVQETQYF.

The chain has TRBV5-1 and TRBJ2-1, with D unclear. The germline CDR1 and CDR2 sequences are SGHRS and YFSETQ. V was pared by 3 bases and J by 0 bases, with 13 bases between. This CDR3 spans 16 amino acids. CDR3 DNA sequence: TGCGCCAGCAGCTCTCCCTTGAGGCTCTCCTACAATGAGCAGTTCTTC. Its translation is CASSSPLRLSYNEQFF.

The V and J genes are TRBV20-1 and TRBJ1-2; D unresolved. V lost 0 bases and J lost 5, with 10 bases in between. Germline V gene lookup returns CDR1 DFQATT and CDR2 SNEGSKA (reference sequence). The CDR3 is 13 residues long. The CDR3, as DNA: TGCAGTGCTAGAGATTTAGGCGAGTATGGCTACACCTTC. Translated, it gives CSARDLGEYGYTF.

In this sample, this clonotype turned up many times. V is TRBV27 and J is TRBJ2-3; 11 bases are shared with TRBD2. The CDR3 extends over 16 amino acids. The germline gives CDR1 MNHEY, CDR2 SMNVEV (reference sequence). J was trimmed by 4 bases and V by 4 bases; bases with no gene match: 7. Here the CDR3 DNA reads TGTGCCAGCAGTTCGATAGCGGGAGGGCCGTCAGATACGCAGTATTTT. It encodes CASSSIAGGPSDTQYF.

This chain uses TRBV15 with TRBJ1-1; D is unresolved. Trimming shortened V by 4 bases and J by 1 base, and 7 bases separated the two germline ends. CDR1 and CDR2 (germline): LNHNV, YYDKDF (reference sequence). The CDR3 covers 13 residues. The CDR3 sequence is CATSNYGNTEAFF. The CDR3 DNA is TGTGCCACCAGCAACTACGGGAACACTGAAGCTTTCTTT.